One sample yielded the 24 T cell receptor beta chains listed below, sequenced in a study of T-cell reconstitution after alpha-beta-depleted transplantation in children. Molecular barcoding with unique molecular identifiers was used for the TCRbeta library. TCRdb reanalysed the PCR reads using MiXCR and keeps one entry per CDR3 protein. This sample yields fewer than 1 million distinct CDR3 sequences, of which approximately 15% are seen a single time; 5% belongs to the top ten. Sequenced here: PBMCs, mostly from graft donor cells, sampled 360 days after TCRalphabeta/CD19-depleted stem cell transplant. These receptors originate from a male patient between 10 and 17 years old who had a stem cell transplant for acute lymphoblastic leukemia, so the T cells may come from the graft donor.

Many counts were recorded for this clonotype. J is TRBJ2-5 and V is TRBV7-2; 9 bases match TRBD2. Germline trimming cut 5 bases from V and 3 bases from J; bases unmatched to any gene: 4. Per the germline V gene, CDR1 is SGHTA and CDR2 is FQGNSA. The CDR3 length is 14 residues. CDR3 protein: CASSLGTSKETQYF. The CDR3 bases are TGTGCCAGCAGCCTCGGGACTAGCAAAGAGACCCAGTACTTC.

The rearrangement links TRBV12-3 or TRBV12-4 to TRBJ1-4, with no clear D. CDR3 length: 17 amino acids. The V gene lost 4 bases and the J gene lost 8 bases, with 23 bases spanning the gap. The CDR3 reads CASSSLVWGGFTEKLFF. The CDR3 DNA follows: TGTGCCAGCAGTTCCCTCGTGTGGGGTGGGTTTACGGAAAAACTGTTTTTT.

V gene TRBV6-5 combines with J gene TRBJ2-3; TRBD2 is a possible D gene (5 bases). CDR3 size: 12 residues. Germline V gene data show CDR1 as MNHEY and CDR2 as SVGAGI. The V end lost 10 bases, the J end lost 4 bases, and 12 bases lay between the germline ends. CDR3: CAIRLSADTQYF. CDR3 nucleotide sequence: TGTGCCATCCGACTAAGCGCAGATACGCAGTATTTT.

This clonotype showed up just a few times. The chain carries TRBV7-3 and TRBJ1-3; maybe TRBD1 (5 bases). This CDR3 spans 11 amino acids. Trimming stripped 11 bases from V and 7 bases from J, with 12 bases between. Germline CDR1 is SGHTA and CDR2 is FQGTGA. For the CDR3, the DNA is TGTGCCCGAGGGAACAGGAACACCATATATTTT. Encoded protein: CARGNRNTIYF.

This clonotype was seen a handful of times. The genes are TRBV20-1 and TRBJ2-7; D possibly matches TRBD1 or TRBD2 (5 bases each). The CDR3 is 12 residues long. In germline, CDR1 is DFQATT, CDR2 SNEGSKA (reference sequence). The CDR3 region has the DNA TGCGGGGGTCGTCGCGGCCACTACGAGCAGTACTTC. Protein product: CGGRRGHYEQYF.

The chain employs TRBV5-1 and TRBJ1-3; TRBD1 might be the D (6 bases). This CDR3 is 13 amino acids long. Trimming took 6 bases from V and 7 from J, leaving 14 bases between them. CDR1 and CDR2 (germline): SGHRS, YFSETQ. The CDR3: CASKQGPGNTIYF. The CDR3, as DNA: TGCGCCAGCAAACAGGGTCCCGGGAACACCATATATTTT.

This clonotype was found a few times. The chain links TRBV15 to TRBJ2-6; 8 bases are a match to TRBD1. The V and J ends lost 3 bases and 0 bases, in that order; junction bases with no gene match: 10. The germline gives CDR1 LNHNV, CDR2 YYDKDF (reference sequence). The CDR3 spans 19 residues. The DNA of the CDR3 is TGTGCCACCAGCAGCAGGGGGCGACAGCCTTTCTCTGGGGCCAACGTCCTGACTTTC. Its translation is CATSSRGRQPFSGANVLTF.

This clonotype was counted a few times. J is TRBJ2-1 and V is TRBV12-3 or TRBV12-4; D is ambiguous. The CDR3 spans 14 residues. The germline V and J ends were trimmed by 7 bases and 5 bases, with 15 bases remaining between them. CDR3 nucleotides: TGTGCCAGCACCCTCACGGTTATCCACAATGAGCAGTTCTTC. This codes for CASTLTVIHNEQFF.

The rearrangement uses TRBV12-3 or TRBV12-4 and TRBJ2-7; D is possibly TRBD1 (6 bases). The CDR3 consists of 13 residues. The germline V and J ends were trimmed by 4 bases and 3 bases, with 10 bases remaining between them. The CDR3 nucleotides are TGTGCCAGCAGTTCCCGGGACATCTACGAGCAGTACTTC. As protein: CASSSRDIYEQYF.

There are a few counts of this clonotype. This rearrangement joins TRBV12-3 or TRBV12-4 to TRBJ1-1; D unresolved. The CDR3 is made up of 14 amino acids. V shed 5 bases and J shed 3 bases, with 13 bases lying between them. CDR3: CASSPVGYYTEAFF. CDR3 sequence (DNA): TGTGCCAGCAGTCCCGTGGGGTACTACACTGAAGCTTTCTTT.

There are a few counts of this clonotype. This chain joins TRBV29-1 and TRBJ2-3; tentative D call: TRBD2 (6 bases). Germline V gene sequence: CDR1 SQVTM, CDR2 ANQGSEA. The CDR3 contains 15 residues. V lost 7 bases and J 2 bases, leaving 19 bases between the germline ends. CDR3 nucleotides: TGCAGCGCCCGACCCGGGACGGGACTCACAGATACGCAGTATTTT. Translating gives CSARPGTGLTDTQYF.

This clonotype was seen more than once but under ten times. The chain links TRBV7-2 to TRBJ2-3, with 13 bases identical to TRBD2. CDR3 length: 16 amino acids. Germline V gene data show CDR1 as SGHTA and CDR2 as FQGNSA. V dropped 3 bases and J dropped 13; count of bases not matched to a gene: 13. The CDR3 sequence: CASSLGRLAGGEDKYF. CDR3 nucleotides: TGTGCCAGCAGCTTGGGGAGACTAGCGGGGGGCGAAGATAAGTATTTT.

V is TRBV20-1 and J is TRBJ2-5; D is perhaps TRBD2 (6 bases). With 3 bases removed from V and 5 bases from J, the gap between germline ends came to 16 bases. Germline assignment: CDR1 DFQATT and CDR2 SNEGSKA (reference sequence). The CDR3 sequence is 14 residues long. This CDR3 reads CSARGGGIMETQYF. The CDR3 nucleotides read TGCAGTGCTAGGGGAGGCGGGATTATGGAGACCCAGTACTTC.

At least ten counts were recorded for this clonotype. The chain couples TRBV7-2 to TRBJ2-2; the D gene is possibly TRBD2 (5 bases). Trimming shortened V by 5 bases and J by 4 bases, and 14 bases separated the two germline ends. This CDR3 spans 15 amino acids. Germline V gene lookup returns CDR1 SGHTA and CDR2 FQGNSA. CDR3 amino acids: CASSRWGVGTGELFF. CDR3 in DNA: TGTGCCAGCAGCCGTTGGGGAGTGGGCACCGGGGAGCTGTTTTTT.

Only a few counts were recorded for this clonotype. The rearrangement uses TRBV5-1 and TRBJ2-1; D not certain. V lost 3 bases to trimming and J lost 0 bases, with 7 bases between them. CDR1 is SGHRS, CDR2 YFSETQ, per germline. The CDR3 length is 14 residues. The CDR3 region has the DNA TGCGCCAGCAGCTGGAGCGACTCCTACAATGAGCAGTTCTTC. Translating gives CASSWSDSYNEQFF.

This clonotype has just a few counts. The chain joins TRBV28 to TRBJ2-1, with 7 bases identical to TRBD2. The germline CDR1 and CDR2 sequences are MDHEN and SYDVKM. V dropped 2 bases and J dropped 5; count of bases not matched to a gene: 9. This CDR3 region has 16 residues. The CDR3: CASSLRGSGGNNEQFF. CDR3 nucleotides: TGTGCCAGCAGTTTACGCGGGAGTGGGGGGAACAATGAGCAGTTCTTC.

This clonotype was counted between two and nine times. The chain has TRBV7-9 and TRBJ2-7, with TRBD2 matching over 11 bases. This CDR3 has 15 residues. Trimming cost V 4 bases and J 1 base; bases outside gene matches: 3. Germline V gene lookup returns CDR1 SEHNR and CDR2 FQNEAQ (reference sequence). CDR3 residues: CASSWTSGWSYEQYF. DNA for the CDR3: TGTGCCAGCAGCTGGACTAGCGGGTGGTCCTACGAGCAGTACTTC.

The rearrangement uses TRBV3-1 and TRBJ2-2; the D call may be TRBD1 or TRBD2 (6 bases each). Looked up from germline, CDR1 is LGHDT and CDR2 is YNNKEL (reference sequence). This CDR3 region has 19 residues. V dropped 0 bases and J dropped 3 bases, with 20 bases sitting between them. The CDR3 protein is CASSQDTPRGLLYTGELFF. As DNA, the CDR3 is TGTGCCAGCAGCCAAGATACCCCTCGGGGGCTTTTATACACCGGGGAGCTGTTTTTT.

V usage is TRBV12-3 or TRBV12-4 and J usage is TRBJ2-1, with a weak D call TRBD2 (6 bases). V lost 11 bases to trimming and J lost 4 bases, with 12 bases between them. This CDR3 is built from 12 residues. The CDR3 nucleotides read TGTGCCGCTGGGCGGGATTACAATGAGCAGTTCTTC. Translated, it gives CAAGRDYNEQFF.

This clonotype has more than one count but fewer than ten. The rearrangement uses TRBV20-1 and TRBJ2-7; 13 positions agree with TRBD2. V lost 2 bases and J lost 6; bases outside the gene matches: 4. There are 14 residues in the CDR3. Per the germline V gene, CDR1 is DFQATT and CDR2 is SNEGSKA (reference sequence). In DNA, the CDR3 is TGCAGTGCTAGACCCGGGACTAGCGGGATCGAGCAGTACTTC. It encodes CSARPGTSGIEQYF.

This clonotype has at least ten counts. The chain links TRBV7-9 to TRBJ2-7, with a possible D match to TRBD2 (7 bases). Trimming removed 3 bases at V and 2 bases at J, with 14 bases between. Germline loops: CDR1 SEHNR, CDR2 FQNEAQ (reference sequence). The CDR3 has 15 residues. DNA of the CDR3: TGTGCCAGCAGCTTGCGGGGAGGGGGAACCTACGAGCAGTACTTC. Translation gives CASSLRGGGTYEQYF.

The sample holds a few counts of this clonotype. This rearrangement joins TRBV6-1 to TRBJ2-3; D gene ambiguous. This CDR3 is 12 amino acids long. Looked up from germline, CDR1 is MNHNS and CDR2 is SASEGT. V shed 6 bases and J shed 4 bases, with 8 bases lying between them. CDR3 coding DNA: TGTGCCAGCAGGCCCCCCCCAGATACGCAGTATTTT. This sequence encodes CASRPPPDTQYF.

The rearrangement links TRBV7-9 to TRBJ2-7; possible D gene TRBD2, 6 bases. The length of the CDR3 is 17 residues. Germline values: CDR1 SEHNR, CDR2 FQNEAQ (reference sequence). Trimming removed 3 bases from V and 2 bases from J, with 20 bases in between. The chain's CDR3 is CASSFLPWGRMAYEQYF. CDR3 DNA sequence: TGTGCCAGCAGCTTCCTACCATGGGGGAGGATGGCCTACGAGCAGTACTTC.

The chain joins TRBV7-8 to TRBJ2-7; 10 bases agree with TRBD2. Germline V lookup: CDR1 SGHVS, CDR2 FQNEAQ. The CDR3 length is 16 residues. The V and J ends lost 3 bases and 5 bases, in that order; junction bases with no gene match: 10. The chain's CDR3 is CASSFSQAGGPHEQYF. CDR3 sequence (DNA): TGTGCCAGCAGCTTCTCCCAAGCGGGAGGGCCCCACGAGCAGTACTTC.